Sequencing of this TCR beta chain was carried out in a study of tumor-infiltrating lymphocytes in primary liver carcinoma (dated by TCRdb to about 2017). In the study overall: Between late 2015 and March 2016, about five patients in China with histopathologically diagnosed primary liver carcinoma had their tumors surgically resected. Hepatocellular carcinoma (four) or combined HCC and intrahepatic cholangiocarcinoma (one) was present in the five patients, who were three men and two women aged 30 to 69 years. Tumors of the five patients were stage T1-T3 N0M0 with maximum diameters of about 4.2 to 11 cm. Samples yielded roughly 3.65 to 7.13 million productive TCRbeta reads; read depth did not differ significantly between tissue types. For each liver tumor, the study sampled five regions along with adjacent normal tissue and blood, and applied TCRbeta repertoire sequencing, expression microarrays and whole-exome sequencing. TCRbeta repertoire sequencing covered 35 specimens from 5 patients: approximately 25 tumor regions, 5 adjacent noncancerous liver tissues and 5 peripheral blood samples. Reproducibility between technical replicate repertoires was high, with correlation coefficients above 0.95 and mean shared-clone rates approximately 0.9.

A constant-region primer and ProtoScript II reverse transcriptase were used to reverse-transcribe TCRbeta-specific cDNA from about 530 ng total RNA. Three nested multiplex PCR rounds, following a slightly modified ARM-PCR procedure, were used to build the TCRbeta libraries. Each of the first two PCR rounds ran for approximately 10 cycles using multiplex TRBV1-TRBV30 forward primers together with a Cbeta reverse primer. Sample barcodes and Illumina adapters were attached in a final 25-cycle PCR using Deep VentR polymerase. Before sequencing, amplicons of 200-500 bp were gel-purified using a QIAquick gel extraction kit. TCRbeta amplicons were sequenced on an Illumina HiSeq 2500 with 250-bp paired-end reads. Regarding the original processing steps: Reads were quality-trimmed with Trimmomatic v0.33, and paired reads were merged with FLASH v1.2.11 to recover full CDR3 sequences. MiGEC v1.2.1b assigned V, D and J germline segments to the rearranged TCRbeta sequences. Clonotype statistics and Shannon-Wiener diversity indices were calculated with VDJtools v1.0.0. Except for diversity analysis, only the 250 most abundant clonotypes of each sample were used in subsequent analyses to reduce sampling bias. TCRdb took the public reads, trimmed them with fastp at Q25, ran MiXCR for clone calling and kept in-frame beta chains. Identical CDR3 protein sequences are pooled into one entry, listed with their most common genes and DNA. TCRdb's processing, not the authors' own work, is the source of the V and J calls. Across this sample there are about 200,000 distinct CDR3 sequences, with approximately 65% seen only once. In total, the top ten clones hold under 7.5% of the sample.

This clonotype was counted between two and nine times. Its target antigen remains unknown. There are no base qualities to consult, and no much larger clone falls within one base. The CDR3 sequence holds 14 residues, the cysteine and phenylalanine included. The sequence is cut down to CDR3 DNA, 42 bases in frame from base 1. V loses 0 bases, J loses 2 bases, and the germline ends lie 11 bases apart. CDR1 and CDR2 were assigned from the germline V gene (reference sequence) as GTSNPN and SVGIG. The study at large found these results: Because sequencing covered only the TCR beta chain and unpaired alpha chains were not captured, true repertoire diversity is likely underestimated. Repertoire overlap was higher between tumor regions (mean about 36%) than tumor-adjacent (approximately 17%) or tumor-blood (14%) pairs, consistent with antigen-driven expansion. Since the samples were bulk and unsorted, there was no way to compare CD4+ and CD8+ T cell repertoires. The study included only four to six patients, and the authors note findings should be validated in a larger study. The top 250 clones accounted for a significantly greater share of the repertoire in tumors than in blood (p = 0.039).

TRIzol reagent was used to extract blood RNA from unsorted whole blood, while the DNeasy Blood & Tissue kit provided the germline DNA. At the time of sampling, the patients had chronic HBV infection and had not received any treatment. Before surgery, roughly 4 milliliters of peripheral blood were collected into K2EDTA tubes. The receptor was derived from a woman aged 55-70 years with primary liver carcinoma and hepatitis B virus infection. The sequencing input was peripheral blood. This chain is built from TRBV30 and TRBJ2-7, with TRBD2 tentatively as D gene (5 bases match). The CDR3 sequence is CAWSVEDWTYEQYF. The DNA reads as follows: TGTGCCTGGAGTGTCGAGGACTGGACCTACGAGCAGTACTTC.